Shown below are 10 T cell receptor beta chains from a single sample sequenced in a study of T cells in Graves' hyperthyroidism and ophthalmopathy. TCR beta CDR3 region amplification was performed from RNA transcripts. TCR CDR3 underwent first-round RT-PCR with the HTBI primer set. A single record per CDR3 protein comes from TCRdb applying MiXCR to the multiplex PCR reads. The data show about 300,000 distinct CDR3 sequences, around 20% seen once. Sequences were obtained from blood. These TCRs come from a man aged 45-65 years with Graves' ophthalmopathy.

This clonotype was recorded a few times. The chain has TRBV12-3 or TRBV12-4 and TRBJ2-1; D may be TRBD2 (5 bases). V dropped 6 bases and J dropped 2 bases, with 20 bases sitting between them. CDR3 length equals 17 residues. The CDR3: CASSFGRAGPTYNEQFF. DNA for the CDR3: TGTGCCAGCAGCTTCGGTAGGGCGGGCCCCACCTACAATGAGCAGTTCTTC.

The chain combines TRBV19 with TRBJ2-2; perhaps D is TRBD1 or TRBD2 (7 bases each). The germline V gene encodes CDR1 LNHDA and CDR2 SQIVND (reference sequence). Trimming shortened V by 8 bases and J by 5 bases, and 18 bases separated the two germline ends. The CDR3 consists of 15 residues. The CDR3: CASARQAGQTGELFF. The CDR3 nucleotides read TGTGCCAGTGCCCGTCAAGCGGGACAGACCGGGGAGCTGTTTTTT. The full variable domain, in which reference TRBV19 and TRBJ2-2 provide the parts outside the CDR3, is DGGITQSPKYLFRKEGQNVTLSCEQNLNHDAMYWYRQDPGQGLRLIYYSQIVNDFQKGDIAEGYSVSREKKESFPLTVTSAQKNPTAFYLCASARQAGQTGELFFGEGSRLTVL.

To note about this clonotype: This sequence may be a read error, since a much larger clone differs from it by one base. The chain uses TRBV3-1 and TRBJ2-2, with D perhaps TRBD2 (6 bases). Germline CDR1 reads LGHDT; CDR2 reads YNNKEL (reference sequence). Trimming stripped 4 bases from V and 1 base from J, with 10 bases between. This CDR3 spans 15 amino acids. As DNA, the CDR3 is TGTGCCAGCAGCCCTCGGCGGGGGAACACCGGGGAGCTGTTTTTT. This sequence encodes CASSPRRGNTGELFF.

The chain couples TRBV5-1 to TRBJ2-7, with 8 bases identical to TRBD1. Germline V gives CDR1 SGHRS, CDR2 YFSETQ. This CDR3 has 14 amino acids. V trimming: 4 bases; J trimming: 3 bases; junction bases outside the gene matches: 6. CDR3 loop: CASSQGQGFYEQYF. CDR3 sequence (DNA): TGCGCCAGCAGCCAAGGACAGGGCTTCTACGAGCAGTACTTC.

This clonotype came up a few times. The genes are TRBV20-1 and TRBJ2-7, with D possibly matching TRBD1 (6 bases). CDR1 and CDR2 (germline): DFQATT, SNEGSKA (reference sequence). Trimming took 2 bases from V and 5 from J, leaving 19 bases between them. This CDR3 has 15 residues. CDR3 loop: CSARLSQGFGDEQYF. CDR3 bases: TGCAGTGCTAGATTATCACAGGGTTTTGGCGACGAGCAGTACTTC.

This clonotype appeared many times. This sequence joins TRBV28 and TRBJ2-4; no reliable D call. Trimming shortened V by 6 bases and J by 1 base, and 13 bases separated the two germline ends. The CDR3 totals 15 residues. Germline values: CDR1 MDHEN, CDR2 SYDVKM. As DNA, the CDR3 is TGTGCCAGCAGCCGCCGTATGGGCGCCAAAAACATTCAGTACTTC. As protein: CASSRRMGAKNIQYF.

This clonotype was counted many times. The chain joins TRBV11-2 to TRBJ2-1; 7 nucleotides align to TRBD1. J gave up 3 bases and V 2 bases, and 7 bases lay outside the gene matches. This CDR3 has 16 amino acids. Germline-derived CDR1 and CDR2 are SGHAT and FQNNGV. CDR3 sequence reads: CASSLWDRNYYNEQFF. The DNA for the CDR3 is TGTGCCAGCAGCTTATGGGACAGAAATTACTACAATGAGCAGTTCTTC. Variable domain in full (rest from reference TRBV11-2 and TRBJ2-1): EAGVAQSPRYKIIEKRQSVAFWCNPISGHATLYWYQQILGQGPKLLIQFQNNGVVDDSQLPKDRFSAERLKGVDSTLKIQPAKLEDSAVYLCASSLWDRNYYNEQFFGPGTRLTVL.

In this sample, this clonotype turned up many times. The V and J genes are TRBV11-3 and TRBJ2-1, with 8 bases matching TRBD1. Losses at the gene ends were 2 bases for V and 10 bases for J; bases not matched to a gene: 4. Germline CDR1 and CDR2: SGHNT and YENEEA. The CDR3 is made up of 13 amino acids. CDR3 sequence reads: CASSLQRTGEQFF. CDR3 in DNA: TGTGCCAGCAGCTTACAGAGGACAGGGGAGCAGTTCTTC.

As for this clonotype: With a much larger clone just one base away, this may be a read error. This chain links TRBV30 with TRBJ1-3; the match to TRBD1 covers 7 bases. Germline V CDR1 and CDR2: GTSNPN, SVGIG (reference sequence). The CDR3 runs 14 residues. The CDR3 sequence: CAWNDRVVRNAIYF. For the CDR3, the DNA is TGTGCCTGGAACGACAGGGTGGTACGAAACGCCATATATTTT.

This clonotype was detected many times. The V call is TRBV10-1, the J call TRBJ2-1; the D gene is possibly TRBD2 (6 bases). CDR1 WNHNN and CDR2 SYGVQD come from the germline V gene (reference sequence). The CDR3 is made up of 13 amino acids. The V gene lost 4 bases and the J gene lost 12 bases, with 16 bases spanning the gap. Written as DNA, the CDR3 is TGCGCCAGCAGTGTCGATCCGGGGACTCCGCAGTTCTTC. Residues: CASSVDPGTPQFF.